The TCR beta chain under discussion was sequenced for a study of CD8+ T cells in alopecia areata. The study, taken as a whole, reports: The study also sequences resident alphabeta T cells of normal skin in scalp samples.

RNA was extracted and reverse transcribed into cDNA as the sequencing template. Assay: immunoSEQ multiplex PCR; the TCRdb copy retains only in-frame clones and omits some. The sample includes roughly 250,000 clones, about two thirds of them seen just once. CDR1 MNHNY and CDR2 SVGAGI come from the germline V gene (reference sequence). The V segment lost 5 bases and the J segment 7 bases; nucleotides outside the gene matches: 6. The CDR3 consists of 14 residues. Turning to this clone: Its antigen is as yet unknown.

The sample consisted of CD4+ T cells sorted from blood, taken at week 0. The genes are TRBV6-6 and TRBJ1-5, with 9 bases lining up with TRBD1. The sequence was collected from a human donor with alopecia areata. The DNA for the CDR3 is TGTGCCAGCAGTGACGGACAGGGGAAACAGCCCCAGCATTTT. This sequence encodes CASSDGQGKQPQHF.